The present entry profiles one T cell receptor (beta chain) with its context. Its antigen is not known. Generated by immunoSEQ multiplex PCR, the TCRdb table keeps only in-frame clones and is missing some. Among about 530,000 clones listed, 90% to 97% were seen once. This record belongs to a study of shared clonotypes between healthy human individuals. The wider study: Three plates were used per donor for CD4 naive, three for CD4 memory, two for CD8 naive and one for CD8 memory.

Study-level findings and limits: Compared with clonotypes that all four donors shared, non-shared clonotypes had lower generation probabilities. Naive subsets, compared against memory subsets, generally had larger estimated richness values.

The CDR3 has 13 amino acids. V was clipped by 3 bases and J by 2 bases, with 7 bases between them. The V gene's germline CDR1 is WNHNN and CDR2 SYGVQD (reference sequence). The sequence was collected from a woman in her twenties or thirties in good health. Material: naive CD4+ T cells sorted from blood. Subset described: CD45RA+ positively selected. This sequence joins TRBV10-1 and TRBJ1-2, with D unresolved. CDR3 protein: CASSEYRNYGYTF. For the CDR3, the DNA is TGCGCCAGCAGTGAATATCGGAACTATGGCTACACCTTC.